This T cell receptor (beta chain) comes out of a study of radiotherapy plus CTLA-4 blockade in lung cancer. Background on the study: Objective response was observed in approximately 18% of patients, and disease control in roughly 31%.

The method was immunoSEQ multiplex PCR; TCRdb's version includes in-frame clones alone and lacks a portion of them. This sample has tens of thousands of clones, with around nine tenths found just once. The CDR3 runs to 15 residues. The V end lost 0 bases, the J end lost 4 bases, and 12 bases lay between the germline ends. The germline V gene has CDR1 KGHSH and CDR2 LQKENI. This chain connects TRBV18 to TRBJ1-2, with D maybe TRBD1 (5 bases). The sequencing used peripheral blood, collected from a patient treated with radiotherapy plus ipilimumab. The receptor was isolated from a human donor with non-small cell lung cancer that progressed on radiotherapy plus ipilimumab. Written as DNA, the CDR3 is TGTGCCAGCTCACCACCTGGGACCGAGCTCTATGGCTACACCTTC. Protein product: CASSPPGTELYGYTF.